One sample yielded the 2 T cell receptor beta chains listed below, sequenced in a study of control samples from healthy donors and cancer patients. The data were produced by immunoSEQ multiplex PCR, yet TCRdb's version contains in-frame clones alone and is incomplete. The sample has some 150,000 clones, 93% seen once; the top ten hold around 2.4%. The specimen was blood. These receptors were obtained from a man in his fifties in good health.

The chain couples TRBV5-1 to TRBJ1-4; TRBD1 matches 8 bases. The germline V gene has CDR1 SGHRS and CDR2 YFSETQ. Trimming removed 4 bases from V and 4 bases from J; junction bases left unmatched: 9. The CDR3 covers 16 residues. In DNA form, the CDR3 reads TGCGCCAGCAGCCCCGGACAGGGCAATTTTAATGAAAAACTGTTTTTT. Encoded protein: CASSPGQGNFNEKLFF.

The rearrangement uses TRBV11-2 and TRBJ1-1; D is ambiguous. Germline V lookup: CDR1 SGHAT, CDR2 FQNNGV. V gave up 5 bases and J gave up 8 bases, with 15 bases separating them. The CDR3 totals 13 residues. CDR3 region: CASSINSGREAFF. The CDR3, as DNA: TGTGCCAGCAGCATTAACAGCGGTAGGGAAGCTTTCTTT. The full variable domain, its missing parts supplied by reference TRBV11-2 and TRBJ1-1, is EAGVAQSPRYKIIEKRQSVAFWCNPISGHATLYWYQQILGQGPKLLIQFQNNGVVDDSQLPKDRFSAERLKGVDSTLKIQPAKLEDSAVYLCASSINSGREAFFGQGTRLTVV.